Following are 20 T cell receptor beta chains from one sample sequenced in a study of regulatory T cells in long-lasting Graves disease. Sequencing libraries for TCR beta were prepared with iRepertoire HTBI primers and Arm-PCR of CDR3 regions. One entry per CDR3 protein, called by TCRdb with MiXCR from the multiplex PCR reads. Among 300,000 or so distinct CDR3 sequences listed, 15% to 20% were seen once. Sample time point: persistent/refractory GD, antithyroid drugs over 5 years with positive TRAb. Extracted RNA from PBMCs served as the source of the TCR library. Sequenced here: peripheral blood mononuclear cells (PBMCs), sampled when the disease was refractory, from a patient treated with antithyroid drugs. These receptors came from a female donor with Graves disease.

The rearrangement uses TRBV9 and TRBJ2-7, with D perhaps matching TRBD1 or TRBD2 (5 bases each). Trimming took off 4 bases at V and 7 bases at J, with 15 bases between the two ends. The CDR3 covers 13 residues. The germline gives CDR1 SGDLS, CDR2 YYNGEE. The CDR3 sequence: CASSTGPKGEQYF. The CDR3 DNA sequence: TGTGCCAGCAGCACGGGACCGAAGGGGGAGCAGTACTTC.

This clonotype has a count of ten or more. This chain connects TRBV29-1 to TRBJ1-1; possible D gene TRBD1, 5 bases. Germline CDR1 reads SQVTM; CDR2 reads ANQGSEA. The CDR3 runs to 10 residues. CDR3 sequence: CAGLNTEAFF. CDR3 coding DNA: TGCGCGGGACTGAACACTGAAGCTTTCTTT.

CDR3 bases: TGCGCCAGCAGCAAGACCTATTCCGGGACAGGGGATACCTACGAGCAGTACTTC. The encoded protein is CASSKTYSGTGDTYEQYF. This rearrangement joins TRBV5-1 to TRBJ2-7; 10 positions match TRBD1. From germline, CDR1 is SGHRS and CDR2 YFSETQ. The CDR3 is 18 residues long. V gave up 4 bases and J gave up 2 bases; unmatched junction bases: 15.

At least ten counts were recorded for this clonotype. This chain connects TRBV28 to TRBJ1-4, with 7 positions matching TRBD1. The trim removed 4 bases at V and 1 base at J, leaving 6 bases unmatched. Germline V gives CDR1 MDHEN, CDR2 SYDVKM. CDR3 length: 16 amino acids. CDR3 protein: CASSSSGTETNEKLFF. The CDR3 DNA is TGTGCCAGCAGTTCTAGCGGGACAGAAACTAATGAAAAACTGTTTTTT.

At least ten counts were recorded for this clonotype. The chain links TRBV2 to TRBJ2-6; no reliable D call. Trimming took 7 bases from V and 1 from J, leaving 5 bases between them. Germline V gene sequence: CDR1 SNHLY, CDR2 FYNNEI. The CDR3 is made up of 13 amino acids. CDR3 DNA sequence: TGTGCCAGCATCAAGTCTGGGGCCAACGTCCTGACTTTC. The encoded protein is CASIKSGANVLTF.

The chain is built from TRBV27 and TRBJ2-5, with TRBD2 matching 12 bases. This CDR3 has 15 residues. V dropped 4 bases and J dropped 1; count of bases not matched to a gene: 1. CDR1 is MNHEY, CDR2 SMNVEV, per germline (reference sequence). In DNA form, the CDR3 reads TGTGCCAGCAGTTCGACTAGCGGGAGCCAAGAGACCCAGTACTTC. This sequence encodes CASSSTSGSQETQYF.

V usage is TRBV4-1 and J usage is TRBJ1-1, with a possible D match to TRBD1 (5 bases). This CDR3 comprises 16 residues. Germline V gene sequence: CDR1 MGHRA, CDR2 YSYEKL. V gave up 6 bases and J gave up 1 base, with 18 bases separating them. In nucleotides, the CDR3 is TGCGCCAGCAGACCTTTACTACGGGGCCCGAACACTGAAGCTTTCTTT. Translated: CASRPLLRGPNTEAFF.

This clonotype was seen many times. This chain joins TRBV6-1 and TRBJ2-7, with 12 bases matching TRBD2. The CDR3 consists of 14 residues. J gave up 4 bases and V 6 bases, and 4 bases lay outside the gene matches. Germline V CDR1 and CDR2: MNHNS, SASEGT. Here the CDR3 DNA reads TGTGCCAGCAGCACTAGCGGGAGGTTTTACGAGCAGTACTTC. This codes for CASSTSGRFYEQYF.

At least ten counts were recorded for this clonotype. V usage is TRBV7-2 and J usage is TRBJ1-5; D remains ambiguous. With 7 bases removed from V and 2 bases from J, the gap between germline ends came to 18 bases. CDR3 length: 16 residues. Germline CDR1 reads SGHTA; CDR2 reads FQGNSA. The DNA of the CDR3 is TGTGCCAGCACTACCGGCGGGGTAGCAGGCAATCAGCCCCAGCATTTT. Translated: CASTTGGVAGNQPQHF.

In the case of this clonotype: Only one base separates this from a far larger clonotype, so it likely reflects a read error. The rearrangement links TRBV9 to TRBJ1-1; a weak D match, TRBD1 (5 bases). The CDR3 contains 13 residues. Trimming removed 0 bases from V and 3 bases from J, with 6 bases in between. The germline V gene has CDR1 SGDLS and CDR2 YYNGEE. The CDR3 coding sequence is TGTGCCAGCAGCGTAGGGGGGGACACTGAAGCTTTCTTT. Translated, it gives CASSVGGDTEAFF.

This clonotype showed up just once. The chain joins TRBV7-9 to TRBJ1-1, with D perhaps matching TRBD1 (6 bases). In germline, CDR1 is SEHNR, CDR2 FQNEAQ (reference sequence). The V end lost 1 base, the J end lost 3 bases, and 9 bases lay between the germline ends. This CDR3 is built from 14 residues. The CDR3 coding sequence is TGTGCCAGCAGCTTAGGGGCAGGGGACACTGAAGCTTTCTTT. Translating gives CASSLGAGDTEAFF.

The chain couples TRBV7-2 to TRBJ1-4, with 8 bases identical to TRBD1. Losses at the gene ends were 4 bases for V and 7 bases for J; bases not matched to a gene: 2. CDR1 and CDR2 from the germline V gene are SGHTA and FQGNSA. The CDR3 totals 13 residues. This CDR3 is CASSSQGGEKLFF. The CDR3 DNA reads TGTGCCAGCAGCTCACAGGGGGGTGAAAAACTGTTTTTT.

This clonotype was picked up a small number of times. The gene calls are TRBV9 and TRBJ1-4; D is perhaps TRBD1 (5 bases). Germline V CDR1 and CDR2: SGDLS, YYNGEE. This CDR3 is 16 amino acids long. Between the trimmed V and J ends, which lost 0 bases and 1 base, there was a span of 10 bases. The CDR3 spells CASSVAQGGTNEKLFF. CDR3 in DNA: TGTGCCAGCAGCGTAGCCCAGGGAGGAACTAATGAAAAACTGTTTTTT.

V is TRBV19 and J is TRBJ1-5, with D uncertain. V lost 3 bases, J lost 0 bases, and 9 bases lay in between. This CDR3 comprises 15 residues. Germline lookup yields CDR1 LNHDA and CDR2 SQIVND (reference sequence). The CDR3 protein is CASSIQSHSNQPQHF. The CDR3 DNA is TGTGCCAGTAGTATCCAGTCACATAGCAATCAGCCCCAGCATTTT.

This chain links TRBV4-3 with TRBJ2-4; TRBD2 matches 14 bases. The CDR3 has 19 residues. Germline V gene lookup returns CDR1 LGHNA and CDR2 YSLEER. J gave up 0 bases and V 0 bases, and 4 bases lay outside the gene matches. The CDR3 protein is CASSQEATSGGVAKNIQYF. The CDR3 DNA follows: TGCGCCAGCAGCCAAGAAGCGACTAGCGGGGGGGTAGCCAAAAACATTCAGTACTTC.

This clonotype was seen a few times. CDR3 nucleotide sequence: TGTGCCAGCAGCTTACTAACAACCGGGACTAATAATTCACCCCTCCACTTT. This encodes CASSLLTTGTNNSPLHF. This chain connects TRBV5-5 to TRBJ1-6, with a weak D call TRBD1 (5 bases). Between the trimmed V and J ends, which lost 2 bases and 5 bases, there was a span of 17 bases. The CDR3 consists of 17 residues. The V gene's germline CDR1 is SGHKS and CDR2 YYEKEE (reference sequence).

The rearrangement uses TRBV4-1 and TRBJ2-2; 7 bases agree with TRBD1. The ends lost 3 bases at V and 6 bases at J; junction bases unmatched: 4. This CDR3 is built from 14 residues. The germline V gene encodes CDR1 MGHRA and CDR2 YSYEKL. The DNA for the CDR3 is TGCGCCAGCAGCCACCGACAGGGTGCCGGGGAGCTGTTTTTT. Translation: CASSHRQGAGELFF.

This clonotype was seen many times. This sequence joins TRBV28 and TRBJ2-7; no clear D. Germline CDR1 and CDR2: MDHEN and SYDVKM. The V end lost 2 bases, the J end lost 7 bases, and 12 bases lay between the germline ends. CDR3 length: 13 amino acids. CDR3 residues: CASSLRYVGEQYF. CDR3 nucleotides: TGTGCCAGCAGTTTACGGTACGTGGGGGAGCAGTACTTC.

This clonotype showed up many times. The gene calls are TRBV20-1 and TRBJ1-2; the match to TRBD1 covers 8 bases. The CDR3 covers 13 residues. Germline CDR1 is DFQATT and CDR2 is SNEGSKA (reference sequence). The J segment lost 3 bases and the V segment lost 7 bases, leaving 7 bases of the junction unmatched. This chain's CDR3 is CSVRQGSDYGYTF. CDR3 sequence (DNA): TGCAGTGTAAGACAGGGGAGCGACTATGGCTACACCTTC.

The chain recombines TRBV30 with TRBJ2-1, with 9 bases that match TRBD2. Per the germline V gene, CDR1 is GTSNPN and CDR2 is SVGIG (reference sequence). The CDR3 runs to 13 residues. After removal of 4 bases from V and 6 bases from J, the junction contained 4 bases not matched to a gene. The CDR3 sequence: CAWKLREGNEQFF. The DNA of the CDR3 is TGTGCCTGGAAATTGCGGGAGGGCAATGAGCAGTTCTTC. Full variable domain (outside the CDR3, taken from reference TRBV30 and TRBJ2-1): SQTIHQWPATLVQPVGSPLSLECTVEGTSNPNLYWYRQAAGRGLQLLFYSVGIGQISSEVPQNLSASRPQDRQFILSSKKLLLSDSGFYLCAWKLREGNEQFFGPGTRLTVL.